The clone carrying this TCR beta chain showed up just a few times. Antigen unknown. The data were taken from a study of shared clonotypes between healthy human individuals. Study-wide results and caveats: Against clonotypes common to all four donors, non-shared ones had lower generation probabilities.

Produced via immunoSEQ multiplex PCR; TCRdb's table is partial and in-frame only. The profile shows around 1.1 million clones, roughly 80% of them singletons. CDR3 length equals 15 residues. V shed 0 bases and J 5 bases; nucleotides not matched to a gene: 3. Germline loops: CDR1 ENHRY, CDR2 SYGVKD. CD4+ cells yielded CD45RA+ naive and CD45RA-negative memory subsets. The receptor's source is a man younger than 35 in good health. Some clones in this sample may be carry-over from other donors' samples. Sample: memory CD4+ T cells from PBMCs. The sample's subset: CD45RA-negative fraction. The rearrangement uses TRBV10-3 and TRBJ2-1; TRBD2 matches at 8 bases. The CDR3 DNA sequence: TGTGCCATCAGTGAGTCCCAGCGGGAGAACAATGAGCAGTTCTTC. This sequence encodes CAISESQRENNEQFF.